A single sample gave rise to the 14 T cell receptor beta chains below, sequenced in a study of T cell responses to AZD1222 COVID-19 vaccine. Using immunoSEQ multiplex PCR, the repertoire was profiled, and TCRdb retains in-frame clones only, with some absent. Of approximately 100,000 clones listed, 75% to 90% are singletons. Sequenced material: peripheral blood, taken on day 0 of AZD1222 vaccination. The receptors originated from an adult in good health.

The CDR3 DNA reads as TGTGCCAGCAGTTCCACTCTCGACACCCCAGCTTTCTTT. Its translation is CASSSTLDTPAFF. The chain links TRBV6-5 to TRBJ1-1, with no clear D. CDR3 length: 13 residues. Trimming left V 4 bases short and J 10 bases short, with 16 bases between. Germline V gives CDR1 MNHEY, CDR2 SVGAGI.

The V gene is TRBV5-5, the J gene TRBJ1-1; D gene unclear. Germline CDR1 SGHKS, CDR2 YYEKEE (reference sequence). Trimming stripped 1 base from V and 0 bases from J, with 7 bases between. There are 14 residues in the CDR3. The CDR3 here is CASSLIPLNTEAFF. The CDR3, as DNA: TGTGCCAGCAGCTTGATTCCGCTGAACACTGAAGCTTTCTTT.

This rearrangement joins TRBV19 to TRBJ2-7; TRBD1 is a possible D gene (6 bases). The CDR3 runs to 14 residues. The germline V gene encodes CDR1 LNHDA and CDR2 SQIVND (reference sequence). V was shortened by 5 bases and J by 5 bases, with 16 bases between the two germline ends. CDR3 nucleotides: TGTGCCAGTAGTCTGGACAGACCGACCGACGAGCAGTACTTC. Amino acids: CASSLDRPTDEQYF.

V gene TRBV6-5 combines with J gene TRBJ1-5; D perhaps matches TRBD1 (6 bases). Germline CDR1 MNHEY, CDR2 SVGAGI. The CDR3 length is 13 residues. With 6 bases removed from V and 4 bases from J, the gap between germline ends came to 10 bases. The CDR3 coding sequence is TGTGCCAGCAGCCGGACAGAAAATCAGCCCCAGCATTTT. Translating it yields CASSRTENQPQHF.

The chain is built from TRBV27 and TRBJ2-7; 10 bases align to TRBD1. This CDR3 is built from 13 residues. The V segment lost 6 bases and the J segment 9 bases; nucleotides outside the gene matches: 8. Germline CDR1 and CDR2: MNHEY and SMNVEV (reference sequence). CDR3 protein: CASRVTGGAGQYF. Here the CDR3 DNA reads TGTGCCAGCAGGGTGACAGGGGGCGCTGGGCAGTACTTC.

The chain carries TRBV3-1 (or the pseudogene TRBV3-2) and TRBJ1-2; TRBD1 agrees at 7 bases. This CDR3 is built from 16 residues. Germline CDR1 is LGHDT and CDR2 is YNNKEL (reference sequence). The V gene end was trimmed by 5 bases and the J gene end by 5 bases; junction bases not matched to a gene: 14. CDR3 nucleotides: TGTGCCAGCAGCGTCGAGCAAGGGGGCATGGGGTATGGCTACACCTTC. Encoded protein: CASSVEQGGMGYGYTF.

The J gene is TRBJ1-5, the V gene TRBV4-2, with TRBD1 matching 8 bases. The germline V gene encodes CDR1 LGHNA and CDR2 YNFKEQ. The V gene end was trimmed by 3 bases and the J gene end by 3 bases; junction bases not matched to a gene: 7. The length of the CDR3 is 16 residues. In DNA, the CDR3 is TGTGCCAGCAGCCATACACCGGGACAGGACAATCAGCCCCAGCATTTT. This encodes CASSHTPGQDNQPQHF.

CDR3 coding DNA: TGTGCCAGCAGCCCCCGGATGACAGTTGGAAACACCATATATTTT. Amino acids: CASSPRMTVGNTIYF. This chain uses TRBV11-2 with TRBJ1-3; maybe TRBD1 (5 bases). The germline V and J ends were trimmed by 5 bases and 3 bases, with 14 bases remaining between them. The CDR3 covers 15 residues. Germline CDR1 is SGHAT and CDR2 is FQNNGV. Filled out from reference TRBV11-2 and TRBJ1-3, the complete variable domain reads EAGVAQSPRYKIIEKRQSVAFWCNPISGHATLYWYQQILGQGPKLLIQFQNNGVVDDSQLPKDRFSAERLKGVDSTLKIQPAKLEDSAVYLCASSPRMTVGNTIYFGEGSWLTVV.

The V call is TRBV3-1 (or the pseudogene TRBV3-2), the J call TRBJ2-1, with D tentatively TRBD2 (5 bases). The CDR3 is 14 amino acids. Germline-derived CDR1 and CDR2 are LGHDT and YNNKEL (reference sequence). With 0 bases removed from V and 7 bases from J, the gap between germline ends came to 10 bases. CDR3 region: CASSQEGGGNEQFF. The CDR3 DNA is TGTGCCAGCAGCCAAGAGGGCGGAGGTAATGAGCAGTTCTTC.

This clone was seen a single time. The chain recombines TRBV9 with TRBJ1-2, with D maybe TRBD1 (6 bases). Looked up from germline, CDR1 is SGDLS and CDR2 is YYNGEE. Trimming left V 4 bases short and J 5 bases short, with 18 bases between. This CDR3 is 15 amino acids long. This CDR3 is CASSPAPGDSYGYTF. For the CDR3, the DNA is TGTGCCAGCAGCCCCGCCCCAGGGGATTCTTATGGCTACACCTTC.

The gene calls are TRBV3-1 (or the pseudogene TRBV3-2) and TRBJ2-5; the match to TRBD2 covers 10 bases. The CDR3 length is 14 residues. CDR1 and CDR2 (germline): LGHDT, YNNKEL (reference sequence). V shed 2 bases, J shed 5 bases, and the junction held 2 bases outside the gene matches. The CDR3 DNA is TGTGCCAGCAGCCAAAGCGGGGGGGCGGAGACCCAGTACTTC. Translated: CASSQSGGAETQYF.

This chain joins TRBV11-2 and TRBJ1-3; D ambiguous. Per germline, CDR1 SGHAT and CDR2 FQNNGV. The CDR3 length is 15 residues. V lost 4 bases to trimming and J lost 0 bases, with 10 bases between them. The chain's CDR3 is CASSSLASSGNTIYF. Here the CDR3 DNA reads TGTGCCAGCAGCTCACTAGCGAGCTCTGGAAACACCATATATTTT.

This clone was counted a few times. CDR3 loop: CASSKESDGVMNSPLHF. CDR3 bases: TGTGCCAGCAGCAAAGAGAGCGACGGCGTGATGAATTCACCCCTCCACTTT. V gene TRBV21-1 combines with J gene TRBJ1-6. TRBV21-1 is a pseudogene segment. There are 17 residues in the CDR3.

This clone has only one observation. This chain connects TRBV10-1 to TRBJ2-7, with 8 nucleotides matching TRBD2. Germline trimming cut 4 bases from V and 2 bases from J; bases unmatched to any gene: 4. CDR3 length: 14 amino acids. Germline CDR1 reads WNHNN; CDR2 reads SYGVQD (reference sequence). The CDR3 nucleotides read TGCGCCAGCAGTGCCGGGACTAGGCCCTACGAGCAGTACTTC. It translates to CASSAGTRPYEQYF.